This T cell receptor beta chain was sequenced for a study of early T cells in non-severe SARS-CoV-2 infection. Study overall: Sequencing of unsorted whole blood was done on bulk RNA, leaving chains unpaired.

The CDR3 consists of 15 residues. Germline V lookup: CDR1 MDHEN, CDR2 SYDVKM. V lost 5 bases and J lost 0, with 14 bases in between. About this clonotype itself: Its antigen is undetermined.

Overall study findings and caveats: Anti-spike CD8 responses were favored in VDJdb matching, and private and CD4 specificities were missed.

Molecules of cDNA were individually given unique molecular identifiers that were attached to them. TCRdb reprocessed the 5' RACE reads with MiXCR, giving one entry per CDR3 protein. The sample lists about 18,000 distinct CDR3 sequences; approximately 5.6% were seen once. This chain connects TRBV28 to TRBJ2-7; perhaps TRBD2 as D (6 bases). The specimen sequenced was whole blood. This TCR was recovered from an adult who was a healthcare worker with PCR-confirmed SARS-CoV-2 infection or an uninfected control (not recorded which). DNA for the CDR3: TGTGCCAGCAGTCCCGCTAACGGGGGCTCCTACGAGCAGTACTTC. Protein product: CASSPANGGSYEQYF.